This T cell receptor beta chain appears in the sequencing data of a study of T cells expressing NK-cell markers. Study-wide results and caveats: In roughly six donors, dominant NKG2C+ clonotypes were roughly 1.0-8% of CD8+ T cells.

TCRdb reprocessed the 5' RACE reads and reports one entry per CDR3 protein, with no DNA. Recorded for this sample: some 190,000 distinct CDR3 sequences. Points on this clonotype: Its antigen is unknown.

The V gene's germline CDR1 is MRHNA and CDR2 SNTAGT. This CDR3 is 15 amino acids long. The rearrangement links TRBV6-4 to TRBJ2-5; TCRdb calls TRBD1, which cannot be checked without DNA. Sequenced input: blood T cells: a sorted CD56 or NKG2C T cell subset, CD4+ or CD8+ T cells, or bulk PBMC T cells (not recorded which). The sequence came from a man aged 18 to 70 in good health. The chain's CDR3 is CASTQGAQYQETQYF.